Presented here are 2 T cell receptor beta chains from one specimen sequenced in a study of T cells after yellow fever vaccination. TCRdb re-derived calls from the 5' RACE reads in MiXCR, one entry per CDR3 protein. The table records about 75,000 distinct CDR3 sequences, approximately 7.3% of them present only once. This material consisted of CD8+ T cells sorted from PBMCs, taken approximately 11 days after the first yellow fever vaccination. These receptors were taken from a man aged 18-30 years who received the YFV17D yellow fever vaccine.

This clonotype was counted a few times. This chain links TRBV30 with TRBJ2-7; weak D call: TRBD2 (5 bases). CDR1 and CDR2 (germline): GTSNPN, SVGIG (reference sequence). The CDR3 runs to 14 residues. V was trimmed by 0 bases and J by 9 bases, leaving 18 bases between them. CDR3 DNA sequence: TGTGCCTGGAGTGTACCCGGGCAGCCAGGAGGGCAGTACTTC. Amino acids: CAWSVPGQPGGQYF.

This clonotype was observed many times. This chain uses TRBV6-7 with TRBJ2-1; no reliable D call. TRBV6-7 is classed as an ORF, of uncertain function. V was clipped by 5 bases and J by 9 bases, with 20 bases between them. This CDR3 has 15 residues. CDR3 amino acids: CASSVLTGPNCEQFF. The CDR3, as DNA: TGTGCCAGCAGTGTGCTTACGGGCCCCAATTGTGAGCAGTTCTTC.